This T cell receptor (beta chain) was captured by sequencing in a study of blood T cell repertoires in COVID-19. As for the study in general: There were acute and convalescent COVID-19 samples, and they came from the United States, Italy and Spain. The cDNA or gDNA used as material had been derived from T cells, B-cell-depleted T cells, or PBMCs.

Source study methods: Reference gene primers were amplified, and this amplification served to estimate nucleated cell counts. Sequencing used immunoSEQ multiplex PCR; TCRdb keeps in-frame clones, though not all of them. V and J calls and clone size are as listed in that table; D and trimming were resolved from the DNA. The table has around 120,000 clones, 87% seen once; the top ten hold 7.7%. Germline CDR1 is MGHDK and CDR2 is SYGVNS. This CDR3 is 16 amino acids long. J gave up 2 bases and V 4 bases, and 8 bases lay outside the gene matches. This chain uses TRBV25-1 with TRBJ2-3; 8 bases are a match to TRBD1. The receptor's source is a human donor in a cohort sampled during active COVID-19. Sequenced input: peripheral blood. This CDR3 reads CASSATGQANTDTQYF. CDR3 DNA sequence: TGTGCCAGCAGTGCAACGGGACAGGCTAACACAGATACGCAGTATTTT.